The rows below give T cell receptor beta chains drawn from one sample of a study of radiation and T cells in renal cell carcinoma. Assay used: immunoSEQ multiplex PCR; TCRdb lists only in-frame clones, some missing. The table records more than 120,000 clones, less than 90% of them present only once. Sequenced here: blood, sampled from a patient whose treatment included radiotherapy and nephrectomy. All receptors come from a woman aged 45 to 65 with renal cell carcinoma. CDR3s include the opening cysteine and the closing phenylalanine or tryptophan. The D gene is left open where the match is weak. The size entry is marked missing in some rows and otherwise reads once, few, many or a size class.

DNA	CDR3	V	J	size	D
TGTGCCAGCAGTTTAGTAAGGGGGCGCGTGGGTGAAAAACTGTTTTTT	CASSLVRGRVGEKLFF	TRBV28	TRBJ1-4	-	TRBD1
TGTGCCATCAACTCCTTAACTAATGGCTACACCTTC	CAINSLTNGYTF	TRBV10-3	TRBJ1-2	-	-
TGTGCCTGGAACCCAGCGGGGGTCACAGATACGCAGTATTTT	CAWNPAGVTDTQYF	TRBV30	TRBJ2-3	-	TRBD2
TGTGCCAGCAGCTTGTACCCGGCGGGCGAGCAGTACTTC	CASSLYPAGEQYF	TRBV7-9	TRBJ2-7	-	-
TGCGCCAGCAGGACTTTGGGACAGACTGGAAACACCATATATTTT	CASRTLGQTGNTIYF	TRBV5-1	TRBJ1-3	few	TRBD1
TGCGCCAGCAGCCAAGAAGGGACTAGCGGGGGGCAAGATACGCAGTATTTT	CASSQEGTSGGQDTQYF	TRBV4-1	TRBJ2-3	-	TRBD2
TGCAGCGTTTCCAAAGGTGGGGGCCTTACTGAAGCTTTCTTT	CSVSKGGGLTEAFF	TRBV29-1	TRBJ1-1	-	-
TGTGCCAGCAGCGTAGTAGGGTTACAGAGCGGTGAAAAACTGTTTTTT	CASSVVGLQSGEKLFF	TRBV9	TRBJ1-4	-	-
TGTGCCAGCAGTGAATCCGGTCTAGCGGGAGTCGGTGAGCAGTTCTTC	CASSESGLAGVGEQFF	TRBV25-1	TRBJ2-1	-	TRBD2
TGTGCCAGCAGCCCGGCGCTAGCGGGGGGGTACGAGCAGTACTTC	CASSPALAGGYEQYF	TRBV7-2	TRBJ2-7	once	TRBD2
TGTGCCAGCTCACCATGGGGGACAGATACGCAGTATTTT	CASSPWGTDTQYF	TRBV18	TRBJ2-3	-	-
TGTGCCAGCAGCACAGCGGGGGGCCCCTACAATGAGCAGTTCTTC	CASSTAGGPYNEQFF	TRBV7-2	TRBJ2-1	once	TRBD2
TGTGCCAGCACCCCCCTGAATGAGCAGTTCTTC	CASTPLNEQFF	TRBV7-2	TRBJ2-1	-	-
TGTGCCAGTAGTTCTCACCAAAACCCTGAAAACGAGCAGTACTTC	CASSSHQNPENEQYF	TRBV19	TRBJ2-7	few	-
TGTGCCAGCAGCCCTGGACAGGGTTTGAACGAGCAGTACTTC	CASSPGQGLNEQYF	TRBV11-1	TRBJ2-7	-	TRBD1
TGTGCCAGCTCATCTTCAGGGGGGTCGAACACTGAAGCTTTCTTT	CASSSSGGSNTEAFF	TRBV18	TRBJ1-1	few	TRBD1
TGTGCCAGCAGCTTAGGAAGACAAACCCACGAGCAGTACTTC	CASSLGRQTHEQYF	TRBV7-9	TRBJ2-7	-	-
TGTGCCAGCAGTTTATTCCTTGAAGAGTCTAACTATGGCTACACCTTC	CASSLFLEESNYGYTF	TRBV28	TRBJ1-2	few	-
TGTGCCAGCTCTATGAGTTCTATGAACACTGAAGCTTTCTTT	CASSMSSMNTEAFF	TRBV18	TRBJ1-1	-	-